Following are 22 T cell receptor beta chains from one sample sequenced in a study of OX40 agonist ivuxolimab in advanced cancers. Assay: immunoSEQ multiplex PCR; the TCRdb copy retains only in-frame clones and omits some. Of about 26,000 clones in the sample, nearly 80% are singletons; the top ten hold under 30%. Sequences were derived from CD4+ or CD8+ T cells sorted from blood, sampled in a trial of the OX40 agonist ivuxolimab. These receptors originate from an adult with an advanced solid tumor such as melanoma, head and neck, liver or kidney cancer.

This clone was counted a single time. V and J are TRBV5-1 and TRBJ1-1, with 7 bases identical to TRBD1. J gave up 3 bases and V 4 bases, and 6 bases lay outside the gene matches. Germline CDR1 and CDR2: SGHRS and YFSETQ. CDR3 length: 14 amino acids. The CDR3: CASSLTGTYTEAFF. CDR3 in DNA: TGCGCCAGCAGCCTGACAGGGACTTACACTGAAGCTTTCTTT.

Judged by abundance, this clone is medium-sized. The CDR3 loop is CASGTSGVETQYF. In DNA, the CDR3 is TGTGCCAGCGGGACTAGCGGGGTAGAGACCCAGTACTTC. V gene TRBV7-7 combines with J gene TRBJ2-5; 13 bases match TRBD2. Trimming at V came to 8 bases and at J to 4 bases, leaving 1 base not matched to a gene. CDR1 is SSHAT, CDR2 FNYEAQ, per germline (reference sequence). The CDR3 extends over 13 amino acids.

The V gene is TRBV4-1, the J gene TRBJ2-2, with unresolved D. Between the trimmed V and J ends, which lost 2 bases and 6 bases, there was a span of 16 bases. Looked up from germline, CDR1 is MGHRA and CDR2 is YSYEKL. The CDR3 contains 16 residues. The CDR3 DNA reads TGCGCCAGCAGCCAATTCCCCTCCCAAGACGCCGGGGAGCTGTTTTTT. Protein product: CASSQFPSQDAGELFF.

This clone has a handful of counts. In DNA form, the CDR3 reads TGTGCCAGCAGCTCCGGGACAGGGGGATTCTTTCGTTATGGCTACACCTTC. Translated: CASSSGTGGFFRYGYTF. The chain couples TRBV5-6 to TRBJ1-2; 11 positions agree with TRBD1. Germline trimming cut 3 bases from V and 5 bases from J; bases unmatched to any gene: 12. Germline V gene sequence: CDR1 SGHDT, CDR2 YYEEEE. The CDR3 covers 17 residues.

The chain uses TRBV7-7 and TRBJ2-1, with D perhaps assigned TRBD1 or TRBD2 (6 bases each). CDR3 length: 15 residues. The germline V gene has CDR1 SSHAT and CDR2 FNYEAQ (reference sequence). Trimming cost V 6 bases and J 4 bases, with 16 bases left between them. CDR3 protein: CASSPVGGRYNEQFF. Here the CDR3 DNA reads TGTGCCAGCAGTCCTGTTGGGGGGCGATACAATGAGCAGTTCTTC.

This sequence joins TRBV29-1 and TRBJ2-7; 8 bases align to TRBD1. V was pared by 4 bases and J by 2 bases, with 7 bases of the junction left unmatched. CDR1 is SQVTM, CDR2 ANQGSEA, per germline. The CDR3 is made up of 14 amino acids. The CDR3 loop is CSVVGTGGAYEQYF. The CDR3 DNA follows: TGCAGCGTTGTGGGGACAGGAGGGGCCTACGAGCAGTACTTC.

This clone was counted a single time. The gene calls are TRBV4-2 and TRBJ1-1, with D unresolved. V was cut by 5 bases and J by 8 bases, with 21 bases left in between. This CDR3 has 15 amino acids. Per germline, CDR1 LGHNA and CDR2 YNFKEQ. The CDR3 DNA follows: TGTGCCAGCAGCTTGGCCGACGGCAGTACTGGGGAAGCTTTCTTT. Translation: CASSLADGSTGEAFF.

The genes are TRBV6-1 and TRBJ2-1; 10 positions agree with TRBD2. Unmatched junction bases numbered 2, after V lost 3 bases and J lost 3 bases. Germline values: CDR1 MNHNS, CDR2 SASEGT. This CDR3 is 15 amino acids long. CDR3 in amino acids: CASSESSGSYNEQFF. DNA of the CDR3: TGTGCCAGCAGTGAGTCTAGCGGGAGCTACAATGAGCAGTTCTTC.

V usage is TRBV7-2 and J usage is TRBJ2-7, with 9 bases aligning to TRBD1. Germline V gene lookup returns CDR1 SGHTA and CDR2 FQGNSA. After removal of 2 bases from V and 1 base from J, the junction contained 3 bases not matched to a gene. This CDR3 has 15 residues. The CDR3 here is CASSLTGTGSYEQYF. The CDR3 DNA sequence: TGTGCCAGCAGCTTAACCGGGACAGGGTCCTACGAGCAGTACTTC.

The chain is built from TRBV6-5 and TRBJ2-5; D is uncertain. The V gene lost 7 bases and the J gene lost 2 bases, with 14 bases spanning the gap. From germline, CDR1 is MNHEY and CDR2 SVGAGI. This CDR3 region has 14 residues. The CDR3 sequence: CASMPLDGQETQYF. CDR3 DNA: TGTGCCAGCATGCCCCTAGACGGGCAAGAGACCCAGTACTTC.

This chain connects TRBV19 to TRBJ1-2; maybe TRBD1 (5 bases). This CDR3 contains 13 residues. CDR1 LNHDA and CDR2 SQIVND come from the germline V gene (reference sequence). Trimming pared 3 bases from V and 8 bases from J, leaving 13 bases between. The CDR3 nucleotides are TGTGCCAGTAGTATCGGGACGGTCGGAGGCTACACCTTC. Translation gives CASSIGTVGGYTF.

The rearrangement links TRBV4-3 to TRBJ2-7; TRBD1 aligns across 9 bases. The germline V gene has CDR1 LGHNA and CDR2 YSLEER. With V trimmed by 3 bases and J by 4 bases, 7 bases remained unmatched. This CDR3 region has 15 residues. For the CDR3, the DNA is TGCGCCAGCAGCCAGATACCGGGACAGGGTTACGAGCAGTACTTC. Protein: CASSQIPGQGYEQYF.

This clone showed up many times. This chain links TRBV6-5 with TRBJ2-1, with 11 bases that match TRBD2. V dropped 5 bases and J dropped 4; count of bases not matched to a gene: 4. Looked up from germline, CDR1 is MNHEY and CDR2 is SVGAGI. The CDR3 is made up of 15 amino acids. The CDR3, as DNA: TGTGCCAGCAGTGCTCTAGCGGGGGGTTACAATGAGCAGTTCTTC. It is translated as CASSALAGGYNEQFF.

This clone came up a few times. The chain has TRBV6-1 and TRBJ1-1; 8 bases are a match to TRBD1. The CDR3 covers 13 residues. The V gene's germline CDR1 is MNHNS and CDR2 SASEGT. Losses at the gene ends were 4 bases for V and 5 bases for J; bases not matched to a gene: 3. This CDR3 is CASSVQGGTEAFF. CDR3 nucleotide sequence: TGTGCCAGCAGTGTACAGGGGGGGACTGAAGCTTTCTTT.

J is TRBJ2-7 and V is TRBV28; the match to TRBD2 covers 12 bases. The CDR3 runs to 15 residues. The ends lost 6 bases at V and 4 bases at J; junction bases unmatched: 7. The germline V gene has CDR1 MDHEN and CDR2 SYDVKM. The CDR3 DNA follows: TGTGCCAGCAGCACAGGACTAGCGGGAAATTACGAGCAGTACTTC. Its translation: CASSTGLAGNYEQYF.

The gene calls are TRBV27 and TRBJ1-4; 8 positions agree with TRBD1. Germline V CDR1 and CDR2: MNHEY, SMNVEV (reference sequence). CDR3 size: 16 residues. The trim removed 3 bases at V and 3 bases at J, leaving 6 bases unmatched. The CDR3 spells CASSFQGAPPNEKLFF. The CDR3 nucleotides are TGTGCCAGCAGTTTCCAGGGGGCGCCGCCTAATGAAAAACTGTTTTTT.

V and J are TRBV7-3 and TRBJ2-7, with 9 bases aligning to TRBD1. CDR1 and CDR2 (germline): SGHTA, FQGTGA. The CDR3 is made up of 15 amino acids. J lost 6 bases, V lost 4 bases, and 10 bases had no gene match. This chain's CDR3 is CASSSLTGGRFEQYF. CDR3 nucleotides: TGTGCCAGCAGCTCATTGACAGGGGGGAGGTTCGAGCAGTACTTC.

The chain carries TRBV27 and TRBJ1-1; 8 bases are a match to TRBD1. The CDR3 contains 15 residues. V gave up 5 bases and J gave up 3 bases; unmatched junction bases: 8. Germline V gene sequence: CDR1 MNHEY, CDR2 SMNVEV (reference sequence). The CDR3, as DNA: TGTGCCAGCAGTACGGGGACAGGTAGGGACACTGAAGCTTTCTTT. Translation gives CASSTGTGRDTEAFF.

This clone showed up just once. The chain recombines TRBV7-3 with TRBJ2-2; 7 bases are shared with TRBD1. There are 14 residues in the CDR3. Trimming removed 5 bases from V and 4 bases from J; junction bases left unmatched: 4. The germline CDR1 and CDR2 sequences are SGHTA and FQGTGA. Written as DNA, the CDR3 is TGTGCCAGCAGCCCGACAGGGTTCACCGGGGAGCTGTTTTTT. It is translated as CASSPTGFTGELFF.

The chain uses TRBV7-6 and TRBJ2-1; D is possibly TRBD2 (6 bases). This CDR3 contains 18 residues. Germline V lookup: CDR1 SGHVS, CDR2 FNYEAQ. Trimming removed 1 base at V and 4 bases at J, with 20 bases between. DNA for the CDR3: TGTGCCAGCAGCTTAGTTGACGGGGGAACTAGGCTATACAATGAGCAGTTCTTC. Its translation: CASSLVDGGTRLYNEQFF. The whole variable domain, remainder taken from reference TRBV7-6 and TRBJ2-1, is GAGVSQSPRYKVTKRGQDVALRCDPISGHVSLYWYRQALGQGPEFLTYFNYEAQQDKSGLPNDRFSAERPEGSISTLTIQRTEQRDSAMYRCASSLVDGGTRLYNEQFFGPGTRLTVL.

The chain has TRBV7-8 and TRBJ1-6; D is possibly TRBD1 (5 bases). Germline V gives CDR1 SGHVS, CDR2 FQNEAQ. This CDR3 region has 14 residues. Trimming shortened V by 3 bases and J by 14 bases, and 17 bases separated the two germline ends. CDR3 sequence (DNA): TGTGCCAGCAGCTTCAGGGCCGCCGATGGGACCCTCCACTTT. It is translated as CASSFRAADGTLHF.

In its sample, this clone was seen a few times. The CDR3 region is CASHNSLWQGFNEKLFF. The CDR3 DNA follows: TGTGCCAGCCACAACTCCCTTTGGCAGGGTTTTAATGAAAAACTGTTTTTT. The rearrangement links TRBV7-2 to TRBJ1-4, with a tentative D call TRBD1 (5 bases). V was trimmed by 8 bases and J by 4 bases, leaving 23 bases between them. Per germline, CDR1 SGHTA and CDR2 FQGNSA. This CDR3 contains 17 residues.